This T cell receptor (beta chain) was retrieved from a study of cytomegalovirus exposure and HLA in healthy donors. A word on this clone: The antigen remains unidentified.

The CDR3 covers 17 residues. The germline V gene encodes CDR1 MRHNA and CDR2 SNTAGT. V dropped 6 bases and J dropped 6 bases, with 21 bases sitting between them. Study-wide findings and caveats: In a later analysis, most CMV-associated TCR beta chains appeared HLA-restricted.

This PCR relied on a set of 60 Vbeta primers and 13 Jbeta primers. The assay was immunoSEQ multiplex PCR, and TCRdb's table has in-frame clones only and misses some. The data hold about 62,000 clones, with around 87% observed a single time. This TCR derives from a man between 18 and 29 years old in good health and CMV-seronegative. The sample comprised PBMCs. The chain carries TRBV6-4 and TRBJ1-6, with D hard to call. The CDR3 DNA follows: TGTGCCAGCAGCCCATCCGGGTTATTTACTAGTAATTCACCCCTCCACTTT. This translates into CASSPSGLFTSNSPLHF.